Presented here are 15 T cell receptor beta chains from one specimen sequenced in a study of blood T cell repertoires in COVID-19. Generated by immunoSEQ multiplex PCR, the TCRdb table keeps only in-frame clones and is missing some. The repertoire holds about 100,000 clones, with approximately 88% as singletons. The sample taken for sequencing was peripheral blood. These receptors were obtained from a human donor in a cohort sampled during active COVID-19.

This sequence joins TRBV19 and TRBJ1-6, with D hard to call. Germline lookup yields CDR1 LNHDA and CDR2 SQIVND (reference sequence). The CDR3 covers 15 residues. V gave up 3 bases and J gave up 8 bases, with 14 bases separating them. The CDR3 region has the DNA TGTGCCAGTAGTATGGATGGCCAGCGGCATTCACCCCTCCACTTT. Amino acids: CASSMDGQRHSPLHF.

The rearrangement uses TRBV7-6 and TRBJ2-7, with 8 bases identical to TRBD1. V gave up 4 bases and J gave up 2 bases; unmatched junction bases: 10. The CDR3 length is 16 residues. CDR1 is SGHVS and CDR2 is FNYEAQ in the germline V gene. The CDR3 region is CASSSPTGDLPYEQYF. The CDR3 DNA reads as TGTGCCAGCAGCTCCCCGACAGGGGATCTTCCCTACGAGCAGTACTTC.

This chain joins TRBV7-8 and TRBJ1-2; D is perhaps TRBD1 (5 bases). Germline V gene data show CDR1 as SGHVS and CDR2 as FQNEAQ. Between the trimmed V and J ends, which lost 1 base and 3 bases, there was a span of 9 bases. The CDR3 consists of 14 residues. The CDR3 spells CASSLEQVYYGYTF. The CDR3 DNA is TGTGCCAGCAGCTTAGAACAGGTTTACTATGGCTACACCTTC.

The chain recombines TRBV24-1 with TRBJ2-1; no definite D call. This CDR3 is 13 amino acids long. The V end was cut by 2 bases, the J end by 5 bases, with 6 bases between. The V gene's germline CDR1 is KGHDR and CDR2 SFDVKD. CDR3 region: CATSDSPDNEQFF. CDR3 sequence (DNA): TGTGCCACCAGTGATTCCCCCGACAATGAGCAGTTCTTC.

This sequence joins TRBV6-5 and TRBJ1-1; D is perhaps TRBD1 (5 bases). Deletions cut 2 bases from V and 8 bases from J, with 21 bases between. CDR3 length equals 16 residues. In germline, CDR1 is MNHEY, CDR2 SVGAGI. CDR3: CASSYTPDIQKGEAFF. CDR3 coding DNA: TGTGCCAGCAGTTACACCCCGGACATCCAAAAGGGGGAAGCTTTCTTT.

The chain recombines TRBV28 with TRBJ2-4; 10 bases line up with TRBD1. The CDR3 loop spans 12 amino acids. Germline assignment: CDR1 MDHEN and CDR2 SYDVKM. The ends lost 10 bases at V and 9 bases at J; junction bases unmatched: 6. CDR3 coding DNA: TGTGCCATTAGGGACAGGGGAGGCATTCAGTACTTC. Translated, it gives CAIRDRGGIQYF.

This rearrangement joins TRBV19 to TRBJ2-7; TRBD1 matches 9 bases. CDR1 LNHDA and CDR2 SQIVND come from the germline V gene (reference sequence). The CDR3 is made up of 15 amino acids. Unmatched junction bases numbered 6, after V lost 3 bases and J lost 3 bases. This CDR3 reads CASSMGDRVRYEQYF. CDR3 bases: TGTGCCAGTAGTATGGGGGACAGGGTACGCTACGAGCAGTACTTC.

The chain employs TRBV6-6 and TRBJ2-7, with D possibly matching TRBD2 (5 bases). CDR1 and CDR2 from the germline V gene are MNHNY and SVGAGI (reference sequence). Trimming pared 8 bases from V and 3 bases from J, leaving 11 bases between. This CDR3 has 12 amino acids. DNA of the CDR3: TGTGCCAGCGGGAGAGATCTCTACGAGCAGTACTTC. This gives the protein CASGRDLYEQYF.

The chain employs TRBV5-4 and TRBJ1-1; possible D gene TRBD1, 5 bases. Germline V lookup: CDR1 SGHNT, CDR2 YYREEE (reference sequence). Trimming took 3 bases from V and 1 from J, leaving 7 bases between them. The CDR3 covers 13 residues. This CDR3 is CASSWTKNTEAFF. The CDR3 DNA reads as TGTGCCAGCAGCTGGACAAAGAACACTGAAGCTTTCTTT.

The rearrangement joins TRBV6-2 or TRBV6-3 to TRBJ1-2; TRBD1 might be the D (5 bases). Germline V gives CDR1 MNHEY, CDR2 SVGEGT. The CDR3 covers 14 residues. Deletions cut 2 bases from V and 6 bases from J, with 13 bases between. CDR3: CASSYGALSDGYTF. The CDR3 region has the DNA TGTGCCAGCAGTTACGGGGCCCTCTCGGATGGCTACACCTTC.

The J gene is TRBJ2-1, the V gene TRBV19; D might be TRBD1 (6 bases). CDR1 is LNHDA, CDR2 SQIVND, per germline (reference sequence). Trimming cost V 0 bases and J 5 bases, with 8 bases left between them. The CDR3 is made up of 14 amino acids. The CDR3 protein is CASSIDRGNNEQFF. The CDR3 nucleotides read TGTGCCAGTAGTATAGATAGGGGGAACAATGAGCAGTTCTTC.

This chain links TRBV5-6 with TRBJ2-7; D is possibly TRBD2 (6 bases). Germline V gene lookup returns CDR1 SGHDT and CDR2 YYEEEE. Trimming took 4 bases from V and 0 from J, leaving 26 bases between them. The CDR3 is 19 residues long. For the CDR3, the DNA is TGTGCCAGCAGCACTCCCCCGGGACTCTCGACTGCTCCCTCCTACGAGCAGTACTTC. It yields the protein CASSTPPGLSTAPSYEQYF. Using reference TRBV5-6 and TRBJ2-7 for the parts outside the CDR3, the full variable domain is DAGVTQSPTHLIKTRGQQVTLRCSPKSGHDTVSWYQQALGQGPQFIFQYYEEEERQRGNFPDRFSGHQFPNYSSELNVNALLLGDSALYLCASSTPPGLSTAPSYEQYFGPGTRLTVT.

The chain combines TRBV6-5 with TRBJ2-2, with D unresolved. The CDR3 loop spans 11 amino acids. The germline gives CDR1 MNHEY, CDR2 SVGAGI. Trimming shortened V by 3 bases and J by 7 bases, and 3 bases separated the two germline ends. CDR3 amino acids: CASSYNGELFF. CDR3 DNA sequence: TGTGCCAGCAGTTATAACGGGGAGCTGTTTTTT.

V gene TRBV28 combines with J gene TRBJ1-1; 10 bases are a match to TRBD1. This CDR3 contains 14 residues. Trimming removed 7 bases from V and 4 bases from J; junction bases left unmatched: 6. In germline, CDR1 is MDHEN, CDR2 SYDVKM. The CDR3 here is CASKPGQGPTEAFF. The CDR3 nucleotides are TGTGCCAGCAAGCCGGGACAGGGGCCCACTGAAGCTTTCTTT.

About this clone itself: Additional DNA sequences in this sample encode the identical CDR3. The chain employs TRBV11-2 and TRBJ1-1, with no clear D. Trimming took 0 bases from V and 1 from J, leaving 3 bases between them. The germline CDR1 and CDR2 sequences are SGHAT and FQNNGV. This CDR3 has 13 amino acids. CDR3 residues: CASSLDRNTEAFF. The CDR3 nucleotides are TGTGCCAGCAGCTTAGACAGGAACACTGAAGCTTTCTTT.